This TCR beta chain was captured by sequencing in a study of T-cell memory formation after mild COVID-19. Study-wide results and limits: Among clones contracting day 15 to 85, CD4/CD8 was balanced, whereas later expanders leaned CD4+. Contracting CD8+ clones were enriched in EMRA, CD4+ mainly in CM and EM.

MiXCR was run by TCRdb on the 5' RACE reads, yielding one entry per CDR3 protein. The top ten clones hold around 25% of a sample with some 48,000 distinct CDR3 sequences, approximately 12% of them seen once. This clonotype appeared a few times. Its target is not known. The clonotype comes from a man younger than 35 who had mild COVID-19 (a few samples of this study predate the infection). Cell type and time point are not known. What was sequenced was PBMCs or a T cell subset sorted from them (not recorded which).

The CDR3 region is CAWSSVAETQYF. The CDR3 DNA is TGTGCCTGGAGTTCCGTCGCGGAGACCCAGTACTTC. V is TRBV30 and J is TRBJ2-5; D not certain. The CDR3 totals 12 residues. Germline V gene sequence: CDR1 GTSNPN, CDR2 SVGIG (reference sequence). Trimming took off 2 bases at V and 5 bases at J, with 9 bases between the two ends.